This TCR beta chain was retrieved from a study of cytomegalovirus exposure and HLA in healthy donors. The V gene end was trimmed by 5 bases and the J gene end by 1 base; junction bases not matched to a gene: 9. In germline, CDR1 is LNHNV, CDR2 YYDKDF (reference sequence). The CDR3 totals 16 residues. Study results and caveats: As a later analysis showed, a missense DCLRE1C variant was linked to trimming of TCR beta V- and J-genes.

Comment on this clone: Its cognate antigen is unknown.

Primers: 60 Vbeta forward and 13 Jbeta reverse. The data were produced by immunoSEQ multiplex PCR, yet TCRdb's version contains in-frame clones alone and is incomplete. Among under 200,000 clones listed, over 70% were seen once. The sample was PBMCs. The clonotype comes from a young woman in good health and CMV-seronegative. This chain joins TRBV15 and TRBJ1-2; 8 bases align to TRBD1. The CDR3 sequence: CATSREDRVVNYGYTF. CDR3 in DNA: TGTGCCACCAGCCGGGAGGACAGGGTTGTTAACTATGGCTACACCTTC.